A selection of T cell receptor beta chains follows, all from one sample in a study of vaccination and CD4 T cells after COVID-19. TCRdb re-called the PCR reads with MiXCR, one entry per CDR3 protein. The sample has around 9,500 distinct CDR3 sequences, 50% to 65% seen once. No antigen has been identified for these receptors. Source material: CD4+ T cells from blood, cultured in vitro. Every receptor here comes from a human donor who had recovered from COVID-19. Each CDR3 is given with its conserved first and last residue. The D gene is left open where the match is weak. Where a row states a size, it is once, few, many or the class of an expanded clone; other rows omit it.

>NA|NA|TRBJ2-7|TRBV20-1
TGCAGTGCTAGAGACAGGGGCCGATCCTACGAGCAGTACTTC
CSARDRGRSYEQYF
>NA|NA|TRBJ2-7|TRBV25-1
TGTGCCAGCAAACAGGACAGAGCCCCCTACGAGCAGTACTTC
CASKQDRAPYEQYF
>NA|once|TRBJ1-2|TRBV28
TGTGCCAGCAGTTTATGGCAGCGAAACTACACCTTC
CASSLWQRNYTF
>NA|NA|TRBJ2-5|TRBV7-3
TGTGCCAGCAGCTTTGCGTTGCAAGAGACCCAGTACTTC
CASSFALQETQYF
>NA|NA|TRBJ1-6|TRBV19
TGTGCCAGTAGTGACAGTAATTCACCCCTCCACTTT
CASSDSNSPLHF
>NA|NA|TRBJ1-1|TRBV10-3
TGTGCCTCCTGGGGTGGGGGCATGAACACTGAAGCTTTCTTT
CASWGGGMNTEAFF
>NA|NA|TRBJ2-2|TRBV27
TGTGCCAGCAGTTCTCGCTCGGGCGGGACGAACACCGGGGAGCTGTTTTTT
CASSSRSGGTNTGELFF
>NA|NA|TRBJ2-3|TRBV20-1
TGCAGCTCTGATGTGGGCACAGATACGCAGTATTTT
CSSDVGTDTQYF
>TRBD1|NA|TRBJ1-6|TRBV7-9
TGTGCCAGCAGCGGAGGGACAGGGGATTCACCCCTCCACTTT
CASSGGTGDSPLHF
>NA|NA|TRBJ2-5|TRBV14
TGTGCCAGCAGCCAAGATGCCGCTGTGAGGGGGACCCAGTACTTC
CASSQDAAVRGTQYF
>NA|NA|TRBJ1-2|TRBV7-8
TGTGCCAGCAGCTTAGTCCCGGGAAGCTATGGCTACACCTTC
CASSLVPGSYGYTF
>NA|NA|TRBJ1-1|TRBV2
TGTGCCAGCGTGGTTGACCCGAACACTGAAGCTTTCTTT
CASVVDPNTEAFF
>NA|NA|TRBJ2-5|TRBV7-3
TGTGCCAGCAGCCTACAAAACCAAGAGACCCAGTACTTC
CASSLQNQETQYF
>NA|NA|TRBJ1-1|TRBV24-1
TGTGCCACCAGTGATCCCCCCGGGATGGGGGGGGTCACTGAAGCTTTCTTT
CATSDPPGMGGVTEAFF
>NA|NA|TRBJ2-7|TRBV6-1
TGTGCCAGCAGGCCACAGGGAATGGCCTACGAGCAGTACTTC
CASRPQGMAYEQYF
>NA|few|TRBJ1-6|TRBV6-1
TGTGCCAGCCGGTCACAGCATAATTCACCCCTCCACTTT
CASRSQHNSPLHF
>NA|NA|TRBJ2-4|TRBV6-2/TRBV6-3
TGTGCCAGCAGTCGACCGTCCCCAGCCAAAAACATTCAGTACTTC
CASSRPSPAKNIQYF
>NA|NA|TRBJ2-5|TRBV7-2
TGTGCCAGCAGCTTAGCGCGGGACGGATGGGAGACCCAGTACTTC
CASSLARDGWETQYF
>NA|NA|TRBJ1-2|TRBV5-4
TGTGCCAGCAGCTTTAAGGCAGAACCCTATGGCTACACCTTC
CASSFKAEPYGYTF
>NA|few|TRBJ2-2|TRBV24-1
TGTGCCACCAGTGATTTGGGGGGGCACGGGGAGCTGTTTTTT
CATSDLGGHGELFF
>NA|few|TRBJ2-7|TRBV25-1
TGTGCCAGCAGCTTGGGGGCCTCCTACGAGCAGTACTTC
CASSLGASYEQYF
>TRBD1|few|TRBJ1-2|TRBV6-1
TGTGCCAGCAGGGGGGGGACAGGGGATGCTAACTATGGCTACACCTTC
CASRGGTGDANYGYTF
>NA|NA|TRBJ2-5|TRBV7-2
TGTGCCAGCAGCTTATTGGTTATAAGAGAGACCCAGTACTTC
CASSLLVIRETQYF
>TRBD1|NA|TRBJ1-4|TRBV19
TGTGCCAGTAGTGAGGGACAGGGGGCGGTTCGGGTTGAAAAACTGTTTTTT
CASSEGQGAVRVEKLFF
>TRBD2|NA|TRBJ2-7|TRBV6-2/TRBV6-3
TGTGCCAGCAGCCACCGGAGGAGCGGGGGTGGCGAGCAGTACTTC
CASSHRRSGGGEQYF
>TRBD1|NA|TRBJ2-3|TRBV11-3
TGTGCCAGCAGCCAGTGGGGACAGGGGACCACAGATACGCAGTATTTT
CASSQWGQGTTDTQYF
>NA|NA|TRBJ1-4|TRBV7-2
TGTGCCAGCAGCTTAGCAGGCGGAGGGGTTGGAGGTGAAAAACTGTTTTTT
CASSLAGGGVGGEKLFF
>NA|NA|TRBJ1-1|TRBV3-1
TGTGCCCCAAACCCGCGGGGGTCTGAAGCTTTCTTT
CAPNPRGSEAFF
>NA|NA|TRBJ2-5|TRBV11-3
TGTGCCAGCAGCCCAGGACAGGGACTAAGGGGCTTGCAGACCCAGTACTTC
CASSPGQGLRGLQTQYF
>TRBD1|large|TRBJ2-3|TRBV6-1
TGTGCCAGCATTTCAGACAGGGGTGATCAAACTAAGGGGCAGTATTTT
CASISDRGDQTKGQYF
>NA|NA|TRBJ1-4|TRBV29-1
TGCAGCGTGGGGTCTGAAAAACTGTTTTTT
CSVGSEKLFF
>TRBD1|NA|TRBJ2-3|TRBV24-1
TGTGCCACCAGTGATCGGACAGGGGGCGCACTGGATACGCAGTATTTT
CATSDRTGGALDTQYF
>TRBD1|NA|TRBJ2-3|TRBV12-3/TRBV12-4
TGTGCCAGCAGTTTACTGACAGGGCCAGATACGCAGTATTTT
CASSLLTGPDTQYF
>TRBD1|few|TRBJ1-1|TRBV20-1
TGCAGTGCTAGAGAACAGGGGGGGGCCACTGAAGCTTTCTTT
CSAREQGGATEAFF
>NA|once|TRBJ1-4|TRBV6-5
TGTGCCAGCAGTTCACTTTCAGGGGCCACTAATGAAAAACTGTTTTTT
CASSSLSGATNEKLFF
>NA|NA|TRBJ2-7|TRBV11-2
TGTGCCAGCAGCTTAGATCTCATGGGGGAGCAGTACTTC
CASSLDLMGEQYF
>NA|few|TRBJ2-3|TRBV20-1
TGCAGGCCCCCCCGGGGAAGGGGAACGCAGTATTTT
CRPPRGRGTQYF
>TRBD2|few|TRBJ2-3|TRBV7-2
TGTGCCAGCAGCTCGGGACTAGCGGGAGGGCCCACAGATACGCAGTATTTT
CASSSGLAGGPTDTQYF
>TRBD1|NA|TRBJ1-6|TRBV11-3
TGTGCCAGCAGCTTAGAAATTTCCTACCAGGGGGTGGGGAATTCACCCCTCCACTTT
CASSLEISYQGVGNSPLHF
>TRBD1|NA|TRBJ1-5|TRBV20-1
TGCAGTGCTAGAGACGGGGCCAGGGGGGGCGCAGACCGCAATCAGCCCCAGCATTTT
CSARDGARGGADRNQPQHF
>NA|NA|TRBJ1-3|TRBV24-1
TGTGCCACCAGTGATCCCCCTCCGGGACTGGGATTAGAAAACACCATATATTTT
CATSDPPPGLGLENTIYF
>NA|NA|TRBJ2-3|TRBV5-4
TGTGCCAGCAGCCTCCCCGGGGACTTGTTCACAGATACGCAGTATTTT
CASSLPGDLFTDTQYF
>NA|few|TRBJ1-5|TRBV4-3
TGCGCCAGCAGCCAAGACCTGGAAGTAGGGCCCCAGCATTTT
CASSQDLEVGPQHF
>TRBD1|NA|TRBJ2-3|TRBV7-3
TGTGCCAGCAGCTCAGGGGGCTGGGGCACAGATACGCAGTATTTT
CASSSGGWGTDTQYF
>NA|NA|TRBJ1-1|TRBV20-1
TGCAGTGCAGGAGGGACCTCGAACACTGAAGCTTTCTTT
CSAGGTSNTEAFF
>TRBD2|NA|TRBJ2-2|TRBV27
TGTGCCAGCAGTCCACGGACTAGCGGGCTTACCGGGGAGCTGTTTTTT
CASSPRTSGLTGELFF
>NA|NA|TRBJ2-7|TRBV7-2
TGTGCCAGCAGCCCACGGTCGGCGGCCGGGGAGCAGTACTTC
CASSPRSAAGEQYF
>TRBD1|NA|TRBJ2-5|TRBV10-3
TGTGCCATCAGTAGAGACAGGGCGGCGGAGACCCAGTACTTC
CAISRDRAAETQYF